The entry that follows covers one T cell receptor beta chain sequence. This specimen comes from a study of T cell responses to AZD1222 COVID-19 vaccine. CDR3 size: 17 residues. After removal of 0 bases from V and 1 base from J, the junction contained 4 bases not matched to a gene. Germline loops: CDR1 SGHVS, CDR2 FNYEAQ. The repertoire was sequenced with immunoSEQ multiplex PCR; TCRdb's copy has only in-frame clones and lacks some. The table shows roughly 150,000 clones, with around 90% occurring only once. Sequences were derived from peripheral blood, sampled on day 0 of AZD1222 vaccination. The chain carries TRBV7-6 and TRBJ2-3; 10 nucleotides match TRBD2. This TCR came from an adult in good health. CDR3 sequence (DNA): TGTGCCAGCAGCTTAGCCCTAGGACTAGCGGGCACAGATACGCAGTATTTT. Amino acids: CASSLALGLAGTDTQYF.